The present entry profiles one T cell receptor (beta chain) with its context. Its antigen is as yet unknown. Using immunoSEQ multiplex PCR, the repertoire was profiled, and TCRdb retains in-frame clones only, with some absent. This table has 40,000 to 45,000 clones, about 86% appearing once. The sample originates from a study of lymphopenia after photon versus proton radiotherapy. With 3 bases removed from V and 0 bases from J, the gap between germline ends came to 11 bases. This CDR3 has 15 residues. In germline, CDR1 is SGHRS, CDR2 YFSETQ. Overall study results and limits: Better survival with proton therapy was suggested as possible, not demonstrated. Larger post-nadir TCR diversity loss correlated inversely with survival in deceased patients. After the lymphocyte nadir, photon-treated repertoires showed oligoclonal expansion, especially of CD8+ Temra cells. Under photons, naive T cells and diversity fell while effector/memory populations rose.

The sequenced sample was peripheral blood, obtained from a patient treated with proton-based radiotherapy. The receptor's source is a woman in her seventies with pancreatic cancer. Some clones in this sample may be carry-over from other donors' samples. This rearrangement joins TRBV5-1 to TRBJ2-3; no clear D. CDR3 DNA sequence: TGCGCCAGCAGCTATACCCACTATAGCACAGATACGCAGTATTTT. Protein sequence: CASSYTHYSTDTQYF. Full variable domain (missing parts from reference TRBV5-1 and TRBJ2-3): KAGVTQTPRYLIKTRGQQVTLSCSPISGHRSVSWYQQTPGQGLQFLFEYFSETQRNKGNFPGRFSGRQFSNSRSEMNVSTLELGDSALYLCASSYTHYSTDTQYFGPGTRLTVL.